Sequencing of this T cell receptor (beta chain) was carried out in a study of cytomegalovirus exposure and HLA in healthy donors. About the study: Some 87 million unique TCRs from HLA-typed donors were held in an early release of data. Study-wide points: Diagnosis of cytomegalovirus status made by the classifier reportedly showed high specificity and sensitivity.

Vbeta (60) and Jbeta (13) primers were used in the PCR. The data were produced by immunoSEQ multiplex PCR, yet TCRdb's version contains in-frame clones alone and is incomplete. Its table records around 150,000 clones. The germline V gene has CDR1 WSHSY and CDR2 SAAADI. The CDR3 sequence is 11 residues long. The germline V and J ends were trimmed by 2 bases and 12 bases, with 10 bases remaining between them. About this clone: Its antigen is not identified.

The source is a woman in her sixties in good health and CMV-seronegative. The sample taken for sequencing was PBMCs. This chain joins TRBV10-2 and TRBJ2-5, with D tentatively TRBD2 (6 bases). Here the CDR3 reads CASSEGRQEYF. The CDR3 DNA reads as TGCGCCAGCAGTGAGGGGAGGCAGGAGTACTTC.